Shown below are 20 T cell receptor beta chains from a single sample sequenced in a study of OX40 agonist ivuxolimab in advanced cancers. Data came from immunoSEQ multiplex PCR; TCRdb stores just in-frame clones and leaves some out. Of about 98,000 clones listed, approximately 93% were seen once; the top ten hold about 0.27%. The sequencing used CD4+ or CD8+ T cells sorted from blood, collected in a trial of the OX40 agonist ivuxolimab. These receptors originate from an adult with an advanced solid tumor such as melanoma, head and neck, liver or kidney cancer.

CDR3 loop: CASSQRPGGLAGLGGQTQYF. In DNA, the CDR3 is TGCGCCAGCAGCCAACGTCCCGGAGGACTAGCGGGACTTGGCGGTCAGACCCAGTACTTC. The V call is TRBV4-3, the J call TRBJ2-5; 12 bases map to TRBD2. This CDR3 spans 20 amino acids. Germline assignment: CDR1 LGHNA and CDR2 YSLEER. V lost 2 bases to trimming and J lost 6 bases; unmatched junction nucleotides: 19.

CDR3 amino acids: CASSYSAGEGYGYTF. CDR3 in DNA: TGTGCCAGCAGTTACTCTGCAGGGGAAGGATATGGCTACACCTTC. V usage is TRBV6-6 and J usage is TRBJ1-2; D possibly corresponds to TRBD1 (6 bases). The CDR3 is 15 amino acids. Trimming cost V 0 bases and J 5 bases, with 13 bases left between them. Germline lookup yields CDR1 MNHNY and CDR2 SVGAGI (reference sequence).

The chain uses TRBV6-6 and TRBJ2-1; D possibly corresponds to TRBD1 (5 bases). The length of the CDR3 is 16 residues. Per the germline V gene, CDR1 is MNHNY and CDR2 is SVGAGI (reference sequence). V lost 0 bases and J lost 5, with 14 bases in between. The DNA of the CDR3 is TGTGCCAGCAGTTACTCCCAAGACAGTTATGACAATGAGCAGTTCTTC. Translation: CASSYSQDSYDNEQFF.

The chain employs TRBV6-5 and TRBJ1-5; possibly TRBD1 for D (6 bases). The length of the CDR3 is 15 residues. The V end lost 8 bases, the J end lost 1 base, and 15 bases lay between the germline ends. Germline-derived CDR1 and CDR2 are MNHEY and SVGAGI. The CDR3 bases are TGTGCCAGCTCTTGGGGGGCAGGCAGCAATCAGCCCCAGCATTTT. Protein: CASSWGAGSNQPQHF.

The J gene is TRBJ1-3, the V gene TRBV4-1; no reliable D call. Germline values: CDR1 MGHRA, CDR2 YSYEKL. CDR3 size: 15 residues. V lost 1 base, J lost 0 bases, and 7 bases lay in between. CDR3: CASSQGSSSGNTIYF. CDR3 nucleotide sequence: TGCGCCAGCAGCCAAGGGTCGAGCTCTGGAAACACCATATATTTT.

This rearrangement joins TRBV2 to TRBJ2-1, with 13 bases matching TRBD2. The CDR3 is 14 residues long. CDR1 is SNHLY and CDR2 is FYNNEI in the germline V gene. The J segment lost 9 bases and the V segment lost 10 bases, leaving 9 bases of the junction unmatched. The CDR3 DNA reads TGTGCCACCATCGGGACTAGCGGGATTGGTGAGCAGTTCTTC. It encodes CATIGTSGIGEQFF.

The chain employs TRBV28 and TRBJ1-5; D remains unclear. The CDR3 has 15 amino acids. CDR1 is MDHEN, CDR2 SYDVKM, per germline. With 6 bases removed from V and 0 bases from J, the gap between germline ends came to 12 bases. CDR3 region: CASRRSLYSNQPQHF. For the CDR3, the DNA is TGTGCCAGCAGAAGGTCGCTTTATAGCAATCAGCCCCAGCATTTT.

Points on this clone: The junction and the germline gene differ at one end; a read error may be behind it. The rearrangement links TRBV6-6 to TRBJ1-6, with TRBD1 matching over 8 bases. Germline V CDR1 and CDR2: MNHNY, SVGAGI (reference sequence). There are 13 residues in the CDR3. CDR3 amino acids: CASSLTGDSPLHF. The CDR3 bases are TGTGCCAGCAGTTTGACAGGGGATTCGCCCCTCCACTTT.

This chain connects TRBV15 to TRBJ2-3; the D is unclear. V was clipped by 0 bases and J by 4 bases, with 14 bases between them. CDR3 length: 16 residues. Germline CDR1 is LNHNV and CDR2 is YYDKDF (reference sequence). CDR3 in amino acids: CATSRDAIHLPDTQYF. The CDR3 nucleotides are TGTGCCACCAGCAGAGATGCCATCCATCTTCCAGATACGCAGTATTTT.

The CDR3 DNA reads TGTGCCAGCTCACCAGGGGTAGAATCCTACGAGCAGTACTTC. This encodes CASSPGVESYEQYF. This chain joins TRBV18 and TRBJ2-7; D call uncertain. Trimming stripped 2 bases from V and 1 base from J, with 9 bases between. Germline lookup yields CDR1 KGHSH and CDR2 LQKENI. The CDR3 spans 14 residues.

The chain has TRBV7-2 and TRBJ2-5; D not certain. V was trimmed by 4 bases and J by 5 bases, leaving 11 bases between them. The CDR3 runs to 13 residues. The germline gives CDR1 SGHTA, CDR2 FQGNSA. This CDR3 is CASSYTEPETQYF. The CDR3 coding sequence is TGTGCCAGCAGCTACACTGAACCGGAGACCCAGTACTTC.

This chain connects TRBV6-5 to TRBJ2-1; 7 nucleotides agree with TRBD2. Germline CDR1 MNHEY, CDR2 SVGAGI. With 6 bases clipped from V and 2 bases from J, the junction kept 7 bases outside the gene matches. The CDR3 sequence is 15 residues long. The CDR3 DNA follows: TGTGCCAGCAGCCGCCGACTAGCAGCCTACAATGAGCAGTTCTTC. Protein sequence: CASSRRLAAYNEQFF.

The chain carries TRBV6-6 and TRBJ1-1, with D hard to call. With 8 bases removed from V and 1 base from J, the gap between germline ends came to 11 bases. Germline lookup yields CDR1 MNHNY and CDR2 SVGAGI (reference sequence). There are 13 residues in the CDR3. The CDR3 here is CASLGRKNTEAFF. In DNA, the CDR3 is TGTGCCAGCCTCGGGCGGAAGAACACTGAAGCTTTCTTT.

The chain carries TRBV30 and TRBJ2-1; no reliable D call. Trimming removed 1 base at V and 13 bases at J, with 14 bases between. This CDR3 is 12 amino acids long. The germline V gene has CDR1 GTSNPN and CDR2 SVGIG (reference sequence). CDR3 loop: CAWSALAEIQFF. In DNA form, the CDR3 reads TGTGCCTGGAGTGCCCTGGCGGAGATACAGTTCTTC.

The CDR3 DNA reads TGTGCCAGCAAGCGGGGGGTCCTCACAGATACGCAGTATTTT. Protein sequence: CASKRGVLTDTQYF. This rearrangement joins TRBV6-1 to TRBJ2-3; 9 bases fit TRBD2. Trimming cost V 7 bases and J 2 bases; bases outside gene matches: 4. The CDR3 has 14 amino acids. The germline gives CDR1 MNHNS, CDR2 SASEGT.

The chain has TRBV18 and TRBJ1-5; 9 bases are shared with TRBD1. This CDR3 contains 16 residues. CDR1 is KGHSH and CDR2 is LQKENI in the germline V gene. The V segment lost 5 bases and the J segment 4 bases; nucleotides outside the gene matches: 9. CDR3 region: CASSTYGTGTNQPQHF. The DNA for the CDR3 is TGTGCCAGCTCAACATACGGGACAGGGACGAATCAGCCCCAGCATTTT.

The genes are TRBV30 and TRBJ2-7, with a tentative D call TRBD2 (8 bases). CDR3 length: 16 residues. Germline V gene sequence: CDR1 GTSNPN, CDR2 SVGIG (reference sequence). V lost 3 bases and J 7 bases, leaving 25 bases between the germline ends. The CDR3 bases are TGTGCCTGGAGCCCGGGGGGGACAGACAGATCGGGGGAGCAGTACGTC. Translating gives CAWSPGGTDRSGEQYV.

There are a few counts of this clone. The V gene is TRBV6-5, the J gene TRBJ1-1, with D unclear. V was shortened by 2 bases and J by 1 base, with 11 bases between the two germline ends. CDR1 and CDR2 (germline): MNHEY, SVGAGI. The CDR3 consists of 15 residues. In DNA, the CDR3 is TGTGCCAGCAGTTACCACTGGGCAGAGAACACTGAAGCTTTCTTT. Residues: CASSYHWAENTEAFF.

The gene calls are TRBV6-6 and TRBJ1-3; TRBD1 agrees at 10 bases. This CDR3 spans 14 amino acids. CDR1 MNHNY and CDR2 SVGAGI come from the germline V gene (reference sequence). Losses at the gene ends were 6 bases for V and 7 bases for J; bases not matched to a gene: 6. CDR3 in amino acids: CASSTLGQGNTIYF. The CDR3, as DNA: TGTGCCAGCAGCACGTTGGGACAGGGGAACACCATATATTTT.

CDR3 region: CASIVPIQVCSLSGANVLTF. In nucleotides, the CDR3 is TGTGCCAGTATCGTCCCAATTCAGGTATGTTCCCTCTCTGGGGCCAACGTCCTGACTTTC. The V gene is TRBV19, the J gene TRBJ2-6; D is unresolved. There are 20 residues in the CDR3. Trimming removed 7 bases at V and 0 bases at J, with 25 bases between. CDR1 and CDR2 from the germline V gene are LNHDA and SQIVND (reference sequence).